The rows below give T cell receptor beta chains drawn from one sample of a study of pediatric ulcerative colitis. Profiled with immunoSEQ multiplex PCR; TCRdb holds only in-frame clones, not every one. This sample has tens of thousands of clones, with about 81% found just once. What was sequenced was gut tissue. Receptor source: a boy under 18 with mild ulcerative colitis. Each CDR3 is given with its conserved first and last residue. The D gene is left open where the match is weak. Size is stated for part of the rows, as once, few or many counts, or as a class when the clone is expanded.

TGTGCCAGCTCACCACTTCGTGCCGGGGGCAAAGGCTACACCTTC,CASSPLRAGGKGYTF,TRBJ1-2,TRBV18,15,once,NA
TGCGCCAGCAGCTTGGCCAGGTCCACCTATGGCTACACCTTC,CASSLARSTYGYTF,TRBJ1-2,TRBV5-1,14,few,NA
TGTGCCAGCAGCCCCGTTCTGGGACAGGGGGCGCGTGGAACTGGAAACACCATATATTTT,CASSPVLGQGARGTGNTIYF,TRBJ1-3,TRBV7-6,20,NA,TRBD1
TGTGCCTGGAGTGTCCGAACTAGCGGGGGGGCCGGGAATGAGCAGTTCTTC,CAWSVRTSGGAGNEQFF,TRBJ2-1,TRBV30,17,NA,TRBD2
TGCGCCAGCAGTGAGTACGGTAGCGGGGGGGACTATGAGCAGTTCTTC,CASSEYGSGGDYEQFF,TRBJ2-1,TRBV10-2,16,once,TRBD2
TGTGCCAGCAGCCTCTCGGGGCCAGGGCGTACAAATGGCTACACCTTC,CASSLSGPGRTNGYTF,TRBJ1-2,TRBV11-1,16,NA,NA
TGTGCCAGCAGTGGAGAGTCCCAAGAGACCCAGTACTTC,CASSGESQETQYF,TRBJ2-5,TRBV25-1,13,NA,NA
TGCGCCAGCAGCCAAGTTTGGGTGTTGTGGGGGCCTACCTACGAGCAGTACTTC,CASSQVWVLWGPTYEQYF,TRBJ2-7,TRBV4-1,18,NA,NA
TGTGCCATCAGTCTCGACAGGGTACCTAATGAAAAACTGTTTTTT,CAISLDRVPNEKLFF,TRBJ1-4,TRBV10-3,15,NA,TRBD1
TGTGCCAGCAGCCCGGGGACACGCGAAGCTTTCTTT,CASSPGTREAFF,TRBJ1-1,TRBV7-9,12,NA,NA
TGTGCCATCAGTGGACCCCAACTAGGCTATGGCTACACCTTC,CAISGPQLGYGYTF,TRBJ1-2,TRBV10-3,14,few,NA
TGTGCCAGCAGTTACATGCTGGGTGGGGGTGAGACCCAGTACTTC,CASSYMLGGGETQYF,TRBJ2-5,TRBV6-5,15,NA,NA
TGCGCCAGCAGCGGAACTAGTTTTAACTACAATGAGCAGTTCTTC,CASSGTSFNYNEQFF,TRBJ2-1,TRBV5-1,15,NA,NA
TGTGCCAGCAGCTTGAGTAACCATAATGCCCTCTTT,CASSLSNHNALF,TRBJ1-1,TRBV5-8,12,medium-sized,NA
TGTGCCAGCAGTGGTCTTGGCGGGGGGTACAATGAGCAGTTCTTC,CASSGLGGGYNEQFF,TRBJ2-1,TRBV6-1,15,NA,TRBD2
TGTGCCAGCAGGAGGACAGGGGGCACTGAAGCTTTCTTT,CASRRTGGTEAFF,TRBJ1-1,TRBV6-5,13,NA,TRBD1
TGTGCCAGCAGCTTAACAGGCTACTACGAGCAGTACTTC,CASSLTGYYEQYF,TRBJ2-7,TRBV7-2,13,NA,NA
TGTGCCAGCAGCAAAAGGAGGCGGGGGGGCTCCTACGAGCAGTACTTC,CASSKRRRGGSYEQYF,TRBJ2-7,TRBV21-1,16,NA,NA
TGCGCCAGCAGCTTGATAGGGGCCGCTACTGGAAACACCATATATTTT,CASSLIGAATGNTIYF,TRBJ1-3,TRBV5-1,16,NA,NA
TGCGCCAGCAGCCAAGGCAGGGGGGGATTCTACAATGAGCAGTTCTTC,CASSQGRGGFYNEQFF,TRBJ2-1,TRBV4-1,16,NA,NA
TGTGCTAGTGGTCTCTCCACCGAACAGGGGCAAGGCTACACCTTC,CASGLSTEQGQGYTF,TRBJ1-2,TRBV12-5,15,NA,TRBD1
TGTGCCAGCAGTGCCGGCACAGGGCGGGATGAAAAACTGTTTTTT,CASSAGTGRDEKLFF,TRBJ1-4,TRBV6-1,15,NA,NA
TGCGCCAGCAGCCAAGAATCACTCATGAACACTGAAGCTTTCTTT,CASSQESLMNTEAFF,TRBJ1-1,TRBV4-1,15,few,NA
TGCAGCGGTAACCGGGACAGGGAACTGAACACTGAAGCTTTCTTT,CSGNRDRELNTEAFF,TRBJ1-1,TRBV29-1,15,NA,TRBD1
TGTGCCAGCAGCTTCGACAATGAGCAGTTCTTC,CASSFDNEQFF,TRBJ2-1,TRBV5-6,11,NA,NA
TGTGCCAGCAGCTTGGCAGGGGAAGGTAATGAAAAACTGTTTTTT,CASSLAGEGNEKLFF,TRBJ1-4,TRBV5-4,15,NA,NA
TGTGCCAGCAGCCAGGACAGGGGGTGGTTCTATGGCTACACCTTC,CASSQDRGWFYGYTF,TRBJ1-2,TRBV4-2,15,NA,TRBD1
TGTGCCAGCCTGGGAACTGGGGCTTACGAGCAGTACTTC,CASLGTGAYEQYF,TRBJ2-7,TRBV2,13,NA,NA
TGTGCCAGCAGCAACACAGGGGGGGGACGGGCTTTCTTT,CASSNTGGGRAFF,TRBJ1-1,TRBV11-2,13,NA,TRBD1
TGCGCCAGCAGCATACGACAGGGGTTGACCTACACCTTC,CASSIRQGLTYTF,TRBJ1-2,TRBV5-1,13,NA,TRBD1
TGTGCCAGTAGTATAGATCACAGGGTGTATCAGCCCCAGCATTTT,CASSIDHRVYQPQHF,TRBJ1-5,TRBV19,15,few,NA
TGTGCCAGCAGCTTAGATCTCCGGGACACCCTCTACGAGCAGTACTTC,CASSLDLRDTLYEQYF,TRBJ2-7,TRBV7-8,16,NA,NA
TGTGCCAGCAGCTTACAGCAGGGGAGCGGGGAGCTGTTTTTT,CASSLQQGSGELFF,TRBJ2-2,TRBV7-9,14,NA,NA
TGCGCCAGCAGCCTCGGACAGGGAATGGATACGCAGTATTTT,CASSLGQGMDTQYF,TRBJ2-3,TRBV5-1,14,NA,TRBD1
TGTGCCAGCAGCATAGGACAGTCCGGCCCTAGCACAGATACGCAGTATTTT,CASSIGQSGPSTDTQYF,TRBJ2-3,TRBV5-4,17,NA,NA
TGTGCCAGTAATGACGGACGAGATTCACCCCTCCACTTT,CASNDGRDSPLHF,TRBJ1-6,TRBV19,13,NA,NA
TGCAGCGTTGGACCGGACGTCAACTCTAACTATGGCTACACCTTC,CSVGPDVNSNYGYTF,TRBJ1-2,TRBV29-1,15,NA,NA
TGTGCCAGCAGCCTAGAAGGAGACAGGGGGGACCTACGAGGGCAGTACTTC,CASSLEGDRGDLRGQYF,TRBJ2-7,TRBV4-2,17,NA,TRBD1
TGTGCCAGCTCACCCCCGGCAGAAACTTCACATTCTGGGGCCAACGTCCTGACTTTC,CASSPPAETSHSGANVLTF,TRBJ2-6,TRBV18,19,NA,NA
TGTGCCACCAGCAGAGACAGGGGAGAGCAGTACTTC,CATSRDRGEQYF,TRBJ2-7,TRBV15,12,NA,NA
TGTGCCAGCAGCCAATTACGGGGGCTCTACACTGAAGCTTTCTTT,CASSQLRGLYTEAFF,TRBJ1-1,TRBV4-2,15,NA,NA
TGTGCCAGCAGGGACAGCGTGTTCCAGCCCCAGCATTTT,CASRDSVFQPQHF,TRBJ1-5,TRBV6-1,13,NA,NA
TGTGCCAGCAGCTTGACAAATCAGCCCCAGCATTTT,CASSLTNQPQHF,TRBJ1-5,TRBV5-8,12,NA,NA
TGCGCCAGCGGCACCGGGACAGGGACAGATACGCAGTATTTT,CASGTGTGTDTQYF,TRBJ2-3,TRBV5-1,14,NA,TRBD1
TGTGCCAGCAGCCTGGGGACACTCTCTGGAAACACCATATATTTT,CASSLGTLSGNTIYF,TRBJ1-3,TRBV7-8,15,NA,NA
TGTGCCAGCAGGATTCACTGGTGGGACACTGAAGCTTTCTTT,CASRIHWWDTEAFF,TRBJ1-1,TRBV6-5,14,NA,NA
TGTGCCAGCAGAAGGGACAGGGACTATAATTCACCCCTCCACTTT,CASRRDRDYNSPLHF,TRBJ1-6,TRBV6-1,15,NA,TRBD1
TGTGCCAGCAACACGGGGGGGCCCGAAGCTTTCTTT,CASNTGGPEAFF,TRBJ1-1,TRBV18,12,few,NA